One sample yielded the 30 T cell receptor beta chains listed below, sequenced in a study of cytomegalovirus exposure and HLA in healthy donors. The PCR ran on 60 Vbeta and 13 Jbeta primers. Produced via immunoSEQ multiplex PCR; TCRdb's table is partial and in-frame only. This table has about 120,000 clones, more than 70% appearing once. Sequenced sample: PBMCs. These receptors all stem from a man aged 45-65 years in good health and CMV-seronegative.

This chain links TRBV5-1 with TRBJ1-5; D uncertain. The CDR3 has 15 residues. Trimming took 1 base from V and 1 from J, leaving 9 bases between them. From germline, CDR1 is SGHRS and CDR2 YFSETQ. CDR3 bases: TGCGCCAGCAGCTTGTCGCCGGGGAGCAATCAGCCCCAGCATTTT. It is translated as CASSLSPGSNQPQHF.

The rearrangement links TRBV7-2 to TRBJ2-3; 8 nucleotides match TRBD2. Germline V gives CDR1 SGHTA, CDR2 FQGNSA. CDR3 length equals 16 residues. V shed 1 base, J shed 5 bases, and the junction held 8 bases outside the gene matches. Here the CDR3 DNA reads TGTGCCAGCAGCTTAGGTGCGGGGGGTCTGGGAGATACGCAGTATTTT. Protein product: CASSLGAGGLGDTQYF.

This clone has a handful of counts. V and J are TRBV19 and TRBJ1-1; D is unresolved. Germline V gives CDR1 LNHDA, CDR2 SQIVND (reference sequence). Trimming removed 6 bases at V and 6 bases at J, with 14 bases between. This CDR3 contains 13 residues. The CDR3 DNA follows: TGTGCCAGTAGGACGGGGTCCCGATCTGAAGCTTTCTTT. Residues: CASRTGSRSEAFF.

There are a few counts of this clone. It is likely a read error, because the conserved phenylalanine at the end of the CDR3 is missing. It is unclear where the CDR3 begins or ends on the DNA, so no DNA is shown, and the CDR3 is as TCRdb lists it. The chain joins TRBV6-1 to TRBJ2-7; TRBD1, the D gene given by the table, was not confirmed from the DNA. The CDR3 comprises 9 residues, both ends counted. The germline gives CDR1 MNHNS, CDR2 SASEGT. This chain's CDR3 is CARYIGWGH.

The chain combines TRBV30 with TRBJ1-4, with D perhaps TRBD1 (5 bases). Between the trimmed V and J ends, which lost 0 bases and 8 bases, there was a span of 13 bases. The CDR3 is 14 amino acids. The germline V gene encodes CDR1 GTSNPN and CDR2 SVGIG (reference sequence). CDR3 region: CAWSVGRVGEKLFF. In nucleotides, the CDR3 is TGTGCCTGGAGTGTGGGCAGGGTGGGGGAAAAACTGTTTTTT.

The rearrangement links TRBV7-2 to TRBJ1-1; the D is unclear. V lost 2 bases, J lost 3 bases, and 10 bases lay in between. CDR1 and CDR2 from the germline V gene are SGHTA and FQGNSA. The CDR3 sequence is 14 residues long. This CDR3 reads CASSLRYEYTEAFF. The CDR3 DNA sequence: TGTGCCAGCAGCTTACGTTACGAGTACACTGAAGCTTTCTTT.

The chain links TRBV6-5 to TRBJ2-7, with D possibly being TRBD1 (6 bases). The V end was cut by 8 bases, the J end by 3 bases, with 14 bases between. Germline CDR1 and CDR2: MNHEY and SVGAGI. The CDR3 contains 13 residues. This CDR3 reads CASQNDRFYEQYF. The CDR3 DNA reads as TGTGCCAGCCAAAACGACAGGTTCTACGAGCAGTACTTC.

V and J are TRBV5-6 and TRBJ2-2, with D perhaps TRBD2 (5 bases). Trimming pared 4 bases from V and 2 bases from J, leaving 9 bases between. Germline-derived CDR1 and CDR2 are SGHDT and YYEEEE. This CDR3 is 14 amino acids long. CDR3: CASSPDSNTGELFF. CDR3 coding DNA: TGTGCCAGCAGCCCGGACTCTAACACCGGGGAGCTGTTTTTT.

The J gene is TRBJ2-1, the V gene TRBV5-1, with D tentatively TRBD2 (6 bases). Germline values: CDR1 SGHRS, CDR2 YFSETQ. The CDR3 loop spans 15 amino acids. Deletions cut 7 bases from V and 7 bases from J, with 21 bases between. CDR3 sequence reads: CASGSVPGVWNEQFF. The DNA of the CDR3 is TGCGCCAGCGGATCTGTACCGGGAGTCTGGAATGAGCAGTTCTTC.

The chain links TRBV10-3 to TRBJ2-2, with a weak D call TRBD2 (6 bases). The V end lost 0 bases, the J end lost 5 bases, and 13 bases lay between the germline ends. The CDR3 loop spans 16 amino acids. In germline, CDR1 is ENHRY, CDR2 SYGVKD. Here the CDR3 DNA reads TGTGCCATCAGTGAGTCCGGGACTCCTGGGACCGGGGAGCTGTTTTTT. It translates to CAISESGTPGTGELFF.

The chain links TRBV15 to TRBJ2-3; TRBD2 agrees at 15 bases. Trimming took 5 bases from V and 6 from J; bases not matched to a gene: 15. This CDR3 spans 19 amino acids. Germline V CDR1 and CDR2: LNHNV, YYDKDF (reference sequence). CDR3 amino acids: CATSHETGLAGGRRDTQYF. The CDR3 region has the DNA TGTGCCACCAGCCACGAAACGGGACTAGCGGGGGGCAGGAGGGATACGCAGTATTTT.

This clone was detected once. The chain couples TRBV6-4 to TRBJ1-1; 9 bases line up with TRBD1. The CDR3 consists of 14 residues. Germline-derived CDR1 and CDR2 are MRHNA and SNTAGT. Losses at the gene ends were 2 bases for V and 8 bases for J; bases not matched to a gene: 6. The CDR3 sequence is CASSDTGGAGEAFF. The CDR3 DNA reads as TGTGCCAGCAGTGACACAGGGGGCGCCGGCGAAGCTTTCTTT.

This rearrangement joins TRBV28 to TRBJ1-3, with D perhaps TRBD1 (5 bases). Trimming left V 6 bases short and J 4 bases short, with 16 bases between. CDR3 length: 15 amino acids. Per the germline V gene, CDR1 is MDHEN and CDR2 is SYDVKM. CDR3 sequence: CASSTGHREGNTIYF. The DNA for the CDR3 is TGTGCCAGCAGCACCGGACACCGTGAGGGAAACACCATATATTTT.

This clone has a handful of counts. In DNA, the CDR3 is TGTGCCAGCAGCTTAGAAGCAGGGGGAGCCTACGAGCAGTACTTC. The encoded protein is CASSLEAGGAYEQYF. The rearrangement links TRBV7-9 to TRBJ2-7; 7 nucleotides align to TRBD1. CDR1 and CDR2 from the germline V gene are SEHNR and FQNEAQ (reference sequence). The CDR3 is made up of 15 amino acids. Trimming removed 1 base from V and 2 bases from J; junction bases left unmatched: 5.

V gene TRBV11-3 combines with J gene TRBJ2-2; a weak D match, TRBD2 (6 bases). Germline CDR1 and CDR2: SGHNT and YENEEA. Trimming removed 5 bases at V and 2 bases at J, with 24 bases between. The CDR3 is 19 residues long. CDR3 in amino acids: CASSATRPVDYRNTGELFF. The CDR3 DNA is TGTGCCAGCAGCGCGACCCGACCTGTGGACTACCGCAACACCGGGGAGCTGTTTTTT.

J is TRBJ2-7 and V is TRBV5-1; TRBD2 agrees at 7 bases. The V segment lost 4 bases and the J segment 3 bases; nucleotides outside the gene matches: 13. CDR1 and CDR2 (germline): SGHRS, YFSETQ. The CDR3 is made up of 16 amino acids. The CDR3 DNA follows: TGCGCCAGCAGCCCCGGTCGGGGGGAAAGTGTCTACGAGCAGTACTTC. As protein: CASSPGRGESVYEQYF.

The chain employs TRBV11-2 and TRBJ2-1; tentatively, D is TRBD1 (6 bases). Between the trimmed V and J ends, which lost 5 bases and 5 bases, there was a span of 10 bases. CDR1 and CDR2 from the germline V gene are SGHAT and FQNNGV. There are 13 residues in the CDR3. The CDR3 loop is CASSADRNNEQFF. For the CDR3, the DNA is TGTGCCAGCAGCGCGGACAGAAACAATGAGCAGTTCTTC.

Turning to this clone: This CDR3 is missing its conserved last phenylalanine or tryptophan, likely due to a read error. This chain links TRBV5-1 with TRBJ2-7, with D possibly being TRBD2 (6 bases). This CDR3 is 13 amino acids long. V lost 2 bases and J lost 4, with 10 bases in between. The V gene's germline CDR1 is SGHRS and CDR2 YFSETQ. As DNA, the CDR3 is TGCGCCAGCAGCTTTGCAGGGAGGTACGAGCAGTACTTG. Encoded protein: CASSFAGRYEQYL.

The gene calls are TRBV7-2 and TRBJ2-7; 9 bases match TRBD2. J gave up 3 bases and V 1 base, and 4 bases lay outside the gene matches. CDR1 and CDR2 (germline): SGHTA, FQGNSA. CDR3 length: 15 residues. CDR3 amino acids: CASSLDGSGGYEQYF. The CDR3 nucleotides read TGTGCCAGCAGCTTAGACGGTAGCGGGGGCTACGAGCAGTACTTC.

This clone has more than one count but fewer than ten. The J gene is TRBJ1-1, the V gene TRBV28, with D perhaps TRBD1 (5 bases). The CDR3 length is 14 residues. Trimming removed 3 bases from V and 8 bases from J, with 16 bases in between. Germline V gene data show CDR1 as MDHEN and CDR2 as SYDVKM. CDR3 in amino acids: CASSFAGLLGEAFF. The CDR3 DNA reads as TGTGCCAGCAGTTTTGCAGGGCTCCTGGGGGAAGCTTTCTTT.

The CDR3 sequence: CAGEGHNPEAFF. The CDR3 region has the DNA TGTGCCGGGGAGGGACATAACCCTGAAGCTTTCTTT. The genes are TRBV30 and TRBJ1-1, with D tentatively TRBD1 (6 bases). Trimming shortened V by 8 bases and J by 6 bases, and 16 bases separated the two germline ends. This CDR3 comprises 12 residues. Germline CDR1 GTSNPN, CDR2 SVGIG (reference sequence).

The J gene is TRBJ2-7, the V gene TRBV15; D unresolved. The CDR3 has 15 amino acids. V was cut by 0 bases and J by 1 base, with 10 bases left in between. Germline CDR1 reads LNHNV; CDR2 reads YYDKDF (reference sequence). CDR3 coding DNA: TGTGCCACCAGCAGAGATGGGCTATCGTCCTACGAGCAGTACTTC. Translating gives CATSRDGLSSYEQYF.

This clone has a single count. This chain joins TRBV21-1 and TRBJ2-7; the D call TRBD1 from the table was never checked on the DNA. TRBV21-1 is marked as a pseudogene. This CDR3 comprises 16 residues. In DNA, the CDR3 is TGTGCCAGCAGCAAAGACAGGGGACCGCACTCCTACGAGCAGTACTTC. Residues: CASSKDRGPHSYEQYF.

This clone appeared a single time. The chain combines TRBV28 with TRBJ2-2, with a possible D match to TRBD1 (7 bases). The CDR3 runs 16 residues. Germline CDR1 reads MDHEN; CDR2 reads SYDVKM. V was clipped by 5 bases and J by 5 bases, with 18 bases between them. The CDR3 reads CASSLRGALVTGELFF. CDR3 nucleotide sequence: TGTGCCAGCAGTCTCAGGGGGGCCTTAGTAACCGGGGAGCTGTTTTTT.

This clone has only a few counts. The chain uses TRBV9 and TRBJ2-1, with 8 bases aligning to TRBD1. V gave up 4 bases and J gave up 3 bases; unmatched junction bases: 12. CDR1 and CDR2 from the germline V gene are SGDLS and YYNGEE. This CDR3 spans 17 amino acids. The CDR3 here is CASSPRVTDRGYNEQFF. As DNA, the CDR3 is TGTGCCAGCAGCCCCCGAGTAACTGACAGGGGCTACAATGAGCAGTTCTTC. The full variable domain, in which reference TRBV9 and TRBJ2-1 provide the parts outside the CDR3, is DSGVTQTPKHLITATGQRVTLRCSPRSGDLSVYWYQQSLDQGLQFLIQYYNGEERAKGNILERFSAQQFPDLHSELNLSSLELGDSALYFCASSPRVTDRGYNEQFFGPGTRLTVL.

The rearrangement joins TRBV7-9 to TRBJ2-3; D is possibly TRBD2 (6 bases). Trimming stripped 4 bases from V and 6 bases from J, with 17 bases between. CDR1 and CDR2 (germline): SEHNR, FQNEAQ (reference sequence). The CDR3 has 15 residues. The CDR3 region is CASSSGLPPGDTQYF. CDR3 nucleotide sequence: TGTGCCAGCAGCTCGGGACTGCCCCCAGGGGATACGCAGTATTTT.

The chain recombines TRBV6-1 with TRBJ2-7, with TRBD2 matching over 8 bases. Unmatched junction bases numbered 3, after V lost 7 bases and J lost 1 base. Germline assignment: CDR1 MNHNS and CDR2 SASEGT. The CDR3 loop spans 13 amino acids. The CDR3 DNA is TGTGCCAGCAAAACTAGCGGATCCTACGAGCAGTACTTC. As protein: CASKTSGSYEQYF.

V and J are TRBV10-3 and TRBJ2-5; 12 nucleotides agree with TRBD2. This CDR3 has 17 amino acids. Per the germline V gene, CDR1 is ENHRY and CDR2 is SYGVKD. With V trimmed by 5 bases and J by 0 bases, 7 bases remained unmatched. The CDR3 protein is CAISSQRTSGNQETQYF. The CDR3 nucleotides read TGTGCCATCAGTTCTCAGCGGACTAGCGGGAACCAAGAGACCCAGTACTTC.

The rearrangement uses TRBV10-3 and TRBJ2-7; 10 nucleotides agree with TRBD2. The CDR3 is 16 amino acids. V shed 2 bases, J shed 0 bases, and the junction held 4 bases outside the gene matches. Germline V CDR1 and CDR2: ENHRY, SYGVKD. CDR3 in amino acids: CAISEATSGASYEQYF. CDR3 nucleotide sequence: TGTGCCATCAGTGAGGCCACTAGCGGGGCCTCCTACGAGCAGTACTTC.

Notes on this clone: Germline and junction disagree at one end, which may indicate a read error. The gene calls are TRBV7-9 and TRBJ1-1, with D hard to call. CDR3 length equals 12 residues. CDR1 is SEHNR and CDR2 is FQNEAQ in the germline V gene (reference sequence). The CDR3 spells CSSSLVAAEAFF. CDR3 coding DNA: TGTTCCAGCAGCTTAGTGGCAGCTGAAGCTTTCTTT.